One sample yielded the 27 T cell receptor beta chains listed below, sequenced in a study of early T cells in non-severe SARS-CoV-2 infection. TCRdb fed the 5' RACE reads into MiXCR, producing one record per CDR3 protein. This sample yields 55,000 to 80,000 distinct CDR3 sequences, of which about 10% are seen a single time; 4.5% to 7% belongs to the top ten. Sample: whole blood, taken at baseline. The source of these receptors is an adult who was a healthcare worker with PCR-confirmed SARS-CoV-2 infection or an uninfected control (not recorded which).

This clonotype has more than one count but fewer than ten. The rearrangement links TRBV9 to TRBJ2-1; the D call may be TRBD1 or TRBD2 (5 bases each). The length of the CDR3 is 15 residues. CDR1 SGDLS and CDR2 YYNGEE come from the germline V gene. Trimming took off 1 base at V and 7 bases at J, with 15 bases between the two ends. The CDR3 spells CASSVSPGASNEQFF. The CDR3 DNA reads as TGTGCCAGCAGCGTATCACCCGGGGCATCGAATGAGCAGTTCTTC.

The chain employs TRBV20-1 and TRBJ1-4, with no clear D. The CDR3 extends over 13 amino acids. Germline loops: CDR1 DFQATT, CDR2 SNEGSKA (reference sequence). V lost 3 bases to trimming and J lost 3 bases, with 8 bases between them. The CDR3 loop is CSASETANEKLFF. The DNA for the CDR3 is TGCAGTGCTAGTGAGACGGCTAATGAAAAACTGTTTTTT.

The table lists this clonotype with a few counts. The chain employs TRBV6-2 or TRBV6-3 and TRBJ2-6, with D possibly matching TRBD2 (6 bases). This CDR3 has 14 amino acids. Germline assignment: CDR1 MNHEY and CDR2 SVGEGT. Trimming left V 10 bases short and J 3 bases short, with 13 bases between. CDR3 in DNA: TGTGCCACCGCTTGGGACTTTGGGGCCAACGTCCTGACTTTC. Translation: CATAWDFGANVLTF.

The J gene is TRBJ2-7, the V gene TRBV4-3; tentative D call: TRBD1 (5 bases). V dropped 0 bases and J dropped 0 bases, with 9 bases sitting between them. CDR3 length: 15 residues. Germline loops: CDR1 LGHNA, CDR2 YSLEER. CDR3 residues: CASSQDWGSSYEQYF. CDR3 coding DNA: TGCGCCAGCAGCCAAGACTGGGGCAGCTCCTACGAGCAGTACTTC.

This clonotype was seen once. The rearrangement links TRBV6-2 or TRBV6-3 to TRBJ2-7, with a weak D call TRBD2 (5 bases). This CDR3 is built from 14 residues. V gave up 8 bases and J gave up 6 bases, with 20 bases separating them. Germline values: CDR1 MNHEY, CDR2 SVGEGT. CDR3 nucleotide sequence: TGTGCCAGCCGGGGTTACTTCAAGGAACTCGAGCAGTACTTC. Residues: CASRGYFKELEQYF.

This chain links TRBV9 with TRBJ1-1; weak D call: TRBD1 (5 bases). Germline loops: CDR1 SGDLS, CDR2 YYNGEE. CDR3 size: 15 residues. Trimming shortened V by 2 bases and J by 2 bases, and 13 bases separated the two germline ends. CDR3 sequence (DNA): TGTGCCAGCAGCGTGGGTGAGGGGAGAAACACTGAAGCTTTCTTT. As protein: CASSVGEGRNTEAFF.

This clonotype appeared many times. This chain links TRBV7-9 with TRBJ1-2; D remains ambiguous. The germline V gene has CDR1 SEHNR and CDR2 FQNEAQ (reference sequence). Deletions cut 3 bases from V and 5 bases from J, with 10 bases between. This CDR3 has 13 residues. This CDR3 reads CASSLEVVYGYTF. CDR3 DNA sequence: TGTGCCAGCAGCTTGGAGGTTGTTTATGGCTACACCTTC.

This chain uses TRBV7-2 with TRBJ2-2, with D maybe TRBD1 (5 bases). The V end lost 3 bases, the J end lost 7 bases, and 9 bases lay between the germline ends. The CDR3 is made up of 13 amino acids. Germline V gene data show CDR1 as SGHTA and CDR2 as FQGNSA. CDR3 coding DNA: TGTGCCAGCAGCTTTCAGGGTGGCGGGGAGCTGTTTTTT. Encoded protein: CASSFQGGGELFF.

V usage is TRBV29-1 and J usage is TRBJ2-7; TRBD2 agrees at 7 bases. Germline V gene lookup returns CDR1 SQVTM and CDR2 ANQGSEA. V lost 6 bases, J lost 7 bases, and 15 bases stayed unmatched. The CDR3 consists of 14 residues. The CDR3 DNA is TGCAGCGTGGACTCCGCGAACCTCGGGGGGGAGCAGTACTTC. Protein: CSVDSANLGGEQYF.

This chain connects TRBV7-3 to TRBJ1-1, with TRBD1 matching 8 bases. Germline CDR1 SGHTA, CDR2 FQGTGA. CDR3 length: 16 residues. The J segment lost 3 bases and the V segment lost 5 bases, leaving 11 bases of the junction unmatched. The CDR3 spells CASSKGDRRPDTEAFF. For the CDR3, the DNA is TGTGCCAGCAGCAAGGGGGACAGGCGGCCTGACACTGAAGCTTTCTTT.

This clonotype was recorded at least ten times. J is TRBJ2-3 and V is TRBV24-1; TRBD2 agrees at 15 bases. The V and J ends lost 2 bases and 5 bases, in that order; junction bases with no gene match: 4. Germline CDR1 and CDR2: KGHDR and SFDVKD. This CDR3 region has 17 residues. The CDR3 sequence is CATSDSGTSGGRDTQYF. CDR3 coding DNA: TGTGCCACCAGTGATTCCGGGACTAGCGGGGGGAGAGATACGCAGTATTTT.

This clonotype has just a few counts. This chain links TRBV4-3 with TRBJ2-3; the match to TRBD2 covers 11 bases. J gave up 4 bases and V 1 base, and 4 bases lay outside the gene matches. The CDR3 extends over 16 amino acids. Per germline, CDR1 LGHNA and CDR2 YSLEER. Here the CDR3 reads CASSQGVAGGPDTQYF. The CDR3 DNA sequence: TGCGCCAGCAGCCAAGGAGTAGCGGGAGGGCCAGATACGCAGTATTTT.

The rearrangement links TRBV6-5 to TRBJ1-2; D unclear. V dropped 2 bases and J dropped 5 bases, with 9 bases sitting between them. The CDR3 runs to 13 residues. CDR1 is MNHEY and CDR2 is SVGAGI in the germline V gene. In DNA, the CDR3 is TGTGCCAGCAGTTACAACAGTGGATATGGCTACACCTTC. The encoded protein is CASSYNSGYGYTF.

This clonotype was observed many times. This chain uses TRBV29-1 with TRBJ2-3; D might be TRBD2 (6 bases). Germline-derived CDR1 and CDR2 are SQVTM and ANQGSEA. CDR3 size: 14 residues. V shed 6 bases and J shed 4 bases, with 17 bases lying between them. CDR3 amino acids: CSVTNSGRADTQYF. Here the CDR3 DNA reads TGCAGCGTGACAAATAGCGGAAGGGCAGATACGCAGTATTTT.

The chain uses TRBV7-2 and TRBJ1-4, with D possibly matching TRBD1 (5 bases). The germline V gene has CDR1 SGHTA and CDR2 FQGNSA. V was trimmed by 0 bases and J by 8 bases, leaving 13 bases between them. There are 15 residues in the CDR3. CDR3 region: CASSLALAGREKLFF. The CDR3 nucleotides are TGTGCCAGCAGCTTAGCGCTGGCAGGGAGGGAAAAACTGTTTTTT.

CDR3 bases: TGTGCCTGGAGTGTACGGGGAGCGCTGAACTATGGCTACACCTTC. Translation gives CAWSVRGALNYGYTF. This rearrangement joins TRBV30 to TRBJ1-2; no clear D. From germline, CDR1 is GTSNPN and CDR2 SVGIG (reference sequence). Trimming left V 0 bases short and J 2 bases short, with 13 bases between. This CDR3 has 15 residues.

This clonotype was found many times. The V call is TRBV7-9, the J call TRBJ1-1; D call uncertain. This CDR3 is built from 15 residues. The V gene lost 4 bases and the J gene lost 1 base, with 13 bases spanning the gap. CDR1 is SEHNR, CDR2 FQNEAQ, per germline (reference sequence). CDR3 residues: CASSSRAGGNTEAFF. The DNA for the CDR3 is TGTGCCAGCAGCTCTAGGGCGGGAGGGAACACTGAAGCTTTCTTT.

This clonotype showed up just a few times. The DNA for the CDR3 is TGTGCCAGCGGAGAGGGGGATTTGGGCTACACCTTC. Its translation: CASGEGDLGYTF. The rearrangement joins TRBV7-3 to TRBJ1-2; perhaps TRBD1 as D (6 bases). This CDR3 contains 12 residues. The V and J ends lost 8 bases and 8 bases respectively, with 15 bases between them. Germline CDR1 and CDR2: SGHTA and FQGTGA.

Concerning this clonotype: Given a much more abundant clone one base away, this may be a read error. The chain joins TRBV20-1 to TRBJ2-2; 8 positions agree with TRBD2. The CDR3 length is 17 residues. CDR1 DFQATT and CDR2 SNEGSKA come from the germline V gene (reference sequence). The CDR3 DNA follows: TGCAGTGTCCCGAAAAGCTTAGCGGGATCGAACACCGGGGAGCTGCTTTTT. Its translation is CSVPKSLAGSNTGELLF.

This clonotype was seen repeatedly, ten times or more. The chain combines TRBV7-3 with TRBJ2-3, with D possibly matching TRBD2 (5 bases). Germline assignment: CDR1 SGHTA and CDR2 FQGTGA. The CDR3 sequence is 13 residues long. V was cut by 6 bases and J by 1 base, with 8 bases left in between. The DNA of the CDR3 is TGTGCCAGCAGTTTCGGGGGCACAGATACGCAGTATTTT. It codes for CASSFGGTDTQYF.

This clonotype was counted ten times or more. The chain recombines TRBV4-2 with TRBJ1-1; 7 bases align to TRBD1. J lost 5 bases, V lost 4 bases, and 13 bases had no gene match. This CDR3 spans 16 amino acids. The V gene's germline CDR1 is LGHNA and CDR2 YNFKEQ. The CDR3 reads CASSPYSTGIQTEAFF. For the CDR3, the DNA is TGTGCCAGCAGCCCTTATTCGACAGGGATACAAACTGAAGCTTTCTTT.

This clonotype came up many times. CDR3 in DNA: TGTGCCAGCAGCTTCCTCCATACCGGGAACTACGAGCAGTACTTC. It codes for CASSFLHTGNYEQYF. The chain carries TRBV7-8 and TRBJ2-7, with D perhaps matching TRBD2 (5 bases). This CDR3 is built from 15 residues. Germline CDR1 SGHVS, CDR2 FQNEAQ. Trimming took off 3 bases at V and 3 bases at J, with 15 bases between the two ends. The full variable domain, rest sourced from reference TRBV7-8 and TRBJ2-7, is GAGVSQSPRYKVAKRGQDVALRCDPISGHVSLFWYQQALGQGPEFLTYFQNEAQLDKSGLPSDRFFAERPEGSVSTLKIQRTQQEDSAVYLCASSFLHTGNYEQYFGPGTRLTVT.

This rearrangement joins TRBV9 to TRBJ2-7; D might be TRBD1 (5 bases). Germline-derived CDR1 and CDR2 are SGDLS and YYNGEE. CDR3 length: 15 amino acids. V lost 0 bases and J lost 3, with 13 bases in between. In DNA form, the CDR3 reads TGTGCCAGCAGCGTAGAAGCAGGGCAGGACTACGAGCAGTACTTC. It translates to CASSVEAGQDYEQYF.

This clonotype came up a few times. The V gene is TRBV6-2 or TRBV6-3, the J gene TRBJ2-5, with TRBD1 identical over 9 bases. Germline CDR1 and CDR2: MNHEY and SVGEGT. With 7 bases clipped from V and 4 bases from J, the junction kept 7 bases outside the gene matches. This CDR3 has 14 residues. CDR3 protein: CASNHRGRRETQYF. In nucleotides, the CDR3 is TGTGCCAGCAATCACAGGGGGCGACGAGAGACCCAGTACTTC.

This clonotype appeared many times. The chain links TRBV6-2 or TRBV6-3 to TRBJ2-5; TRBD1 aligns across 8 bases. The CDR3 contains 15 residues. CDR1 and CDR2 from the germline V gene are MNHEY and SVGEGT. J gave up 5 bases and V 2 bases, and 7 bases lay outside the gene matches. The CDR3 sequence: CASSYIDRGEETQYF. The CDR3 DNA is TGTGCCAGCAGTTACATCGACAGGGGAGAGGAGACCCAGTACTTC.

This clonotype was counted between two and nine times. This rearrangement joins TRBV6-5 to TRBJ1-3; tentatively, D is TRBD1 (6 bases). The CDR3 consists of 15 residues. In germline, CDR1 is MNHEY, CDR2 SVGAGI. V was shortened by 5 bases and J by 1 base, with 12 bases between the two germline ends. CDR3 in DNA: TGTGCCAGCAGTGTACAACAGGGATCTGGAAACACCATATATTTT. This codes for CASSVQQGSGNTIYF.

The chain employs TRBV11-3 and TRBJ2-1; D not resolved. V lost 5 bases to trimming and J lost 4 bases, with 12 bases between them. The CDR3 consists of 14 residues. Per the germline V gene, CDR1 is SGHNT and CDR2 is YENEEA. In DNA, the CDR3 is TGTGCCAGCAGCCCTCAAGGCGGTTACAATGAGCAGTTCTTC. It yields the protein CASSPQGGYNEQFF.